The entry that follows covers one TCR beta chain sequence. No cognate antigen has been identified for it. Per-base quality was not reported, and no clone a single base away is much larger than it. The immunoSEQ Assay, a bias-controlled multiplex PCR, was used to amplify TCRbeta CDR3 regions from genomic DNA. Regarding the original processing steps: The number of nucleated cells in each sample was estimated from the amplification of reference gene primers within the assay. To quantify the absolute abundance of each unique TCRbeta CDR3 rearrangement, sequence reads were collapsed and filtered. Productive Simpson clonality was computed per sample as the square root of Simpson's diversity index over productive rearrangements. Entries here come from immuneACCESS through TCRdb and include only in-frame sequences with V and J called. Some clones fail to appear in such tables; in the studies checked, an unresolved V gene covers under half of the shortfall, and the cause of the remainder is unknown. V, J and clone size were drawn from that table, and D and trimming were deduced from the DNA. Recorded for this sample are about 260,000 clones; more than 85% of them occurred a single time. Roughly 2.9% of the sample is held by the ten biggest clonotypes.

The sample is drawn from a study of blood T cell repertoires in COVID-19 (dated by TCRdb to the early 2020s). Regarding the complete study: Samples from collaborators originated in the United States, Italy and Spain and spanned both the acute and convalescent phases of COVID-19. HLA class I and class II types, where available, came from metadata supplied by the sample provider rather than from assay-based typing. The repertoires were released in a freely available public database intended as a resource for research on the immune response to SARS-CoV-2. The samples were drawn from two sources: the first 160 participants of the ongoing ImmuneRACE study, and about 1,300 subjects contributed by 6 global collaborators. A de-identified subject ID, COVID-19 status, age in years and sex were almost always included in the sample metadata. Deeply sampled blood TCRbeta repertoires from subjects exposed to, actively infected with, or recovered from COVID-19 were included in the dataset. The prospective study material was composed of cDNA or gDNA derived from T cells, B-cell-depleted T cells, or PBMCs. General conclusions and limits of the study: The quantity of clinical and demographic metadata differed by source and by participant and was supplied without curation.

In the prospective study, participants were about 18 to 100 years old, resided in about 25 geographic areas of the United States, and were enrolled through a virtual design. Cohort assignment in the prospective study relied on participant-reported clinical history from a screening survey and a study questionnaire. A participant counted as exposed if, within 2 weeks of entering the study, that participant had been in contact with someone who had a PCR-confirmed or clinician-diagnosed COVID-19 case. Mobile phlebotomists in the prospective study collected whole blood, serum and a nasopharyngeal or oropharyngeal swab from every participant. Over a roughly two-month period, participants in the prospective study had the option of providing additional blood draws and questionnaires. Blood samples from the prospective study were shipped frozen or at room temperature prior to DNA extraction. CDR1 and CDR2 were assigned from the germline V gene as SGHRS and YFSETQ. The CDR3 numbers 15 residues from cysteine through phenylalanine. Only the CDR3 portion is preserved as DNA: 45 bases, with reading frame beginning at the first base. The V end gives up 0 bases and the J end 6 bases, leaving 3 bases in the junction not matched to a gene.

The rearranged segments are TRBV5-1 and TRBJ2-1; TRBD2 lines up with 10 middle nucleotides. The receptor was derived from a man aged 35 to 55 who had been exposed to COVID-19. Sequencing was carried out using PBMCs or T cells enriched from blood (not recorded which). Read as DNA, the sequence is TGCGCCAGCAGCTTGGCTAGCGGGAGTCTCAATGAGCAGTTCTTC. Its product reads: CASSLASGSLNEQFF.